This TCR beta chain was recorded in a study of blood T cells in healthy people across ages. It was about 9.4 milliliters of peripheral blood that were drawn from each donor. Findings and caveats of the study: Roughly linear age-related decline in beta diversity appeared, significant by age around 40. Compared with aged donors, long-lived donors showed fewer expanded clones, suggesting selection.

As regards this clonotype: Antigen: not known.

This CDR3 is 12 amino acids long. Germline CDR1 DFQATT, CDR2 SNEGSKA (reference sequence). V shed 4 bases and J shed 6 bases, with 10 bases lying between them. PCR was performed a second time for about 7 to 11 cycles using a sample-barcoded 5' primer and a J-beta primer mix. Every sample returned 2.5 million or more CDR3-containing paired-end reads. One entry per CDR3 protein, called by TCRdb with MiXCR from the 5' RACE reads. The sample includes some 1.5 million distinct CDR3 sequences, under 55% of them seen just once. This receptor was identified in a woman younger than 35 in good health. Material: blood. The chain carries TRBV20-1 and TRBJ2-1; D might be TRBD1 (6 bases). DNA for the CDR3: TGCAGTGCTAACAGGGCTGGCAATGAGCAGTTCTTC. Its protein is CSANRAGNEQFF.